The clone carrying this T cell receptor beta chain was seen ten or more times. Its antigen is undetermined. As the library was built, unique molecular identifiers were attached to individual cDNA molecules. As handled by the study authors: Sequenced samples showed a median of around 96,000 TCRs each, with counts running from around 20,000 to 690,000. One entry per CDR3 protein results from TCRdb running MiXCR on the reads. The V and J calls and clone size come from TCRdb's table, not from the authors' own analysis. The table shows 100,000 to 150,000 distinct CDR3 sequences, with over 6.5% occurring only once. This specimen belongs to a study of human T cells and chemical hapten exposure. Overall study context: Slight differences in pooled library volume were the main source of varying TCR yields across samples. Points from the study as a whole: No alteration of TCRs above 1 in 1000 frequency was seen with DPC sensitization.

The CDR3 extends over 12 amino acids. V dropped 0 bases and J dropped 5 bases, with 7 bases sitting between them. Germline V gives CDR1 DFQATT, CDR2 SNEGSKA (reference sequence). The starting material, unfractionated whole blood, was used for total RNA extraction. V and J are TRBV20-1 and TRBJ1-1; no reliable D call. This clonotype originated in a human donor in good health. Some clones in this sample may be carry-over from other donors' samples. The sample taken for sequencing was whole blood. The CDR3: CSARETGTEAFF. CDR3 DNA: TGCAGTGCTAGAGAAACGGGAACTGAAGCTTTCTTT.